One sample yielded the 8 T cell receptor beta chains listed below, sequenced in a study of cytomegalovirus exposure and HLA in healthy donors. The PCR employed 60 Vbeta primers together with 13 Jbeta primers. Profiling relied on immunoSEQ multiplex PCR, and the TCRdb table lists in-frame clones only, not all of them. The data contain 130,000 or so clones, 81% of them singletons. Sequencing was performed on PBMCs. Every receptor here comes from a man aged 40-55 years in good health and CMV-seronegative.

The chain employs TRBV28 and TRBJ2-4; no definite D call. This CDR3 is 12 amino acids long. CDR1 is MDHEN, CDR2 SYDVKM, per germline. Trimming cost V 2 bases and J 5 bases, with 4 bases left between them. The CDR3 nucleotides read TGTGCCAGCAGTTTAGGAGAAAACATTCAGTACTTC. Translating it yields CASSLGENIQYF.

V is TRBV5-1 and J is TRBJ2-7; TRBD1 agrees at 11 bases. Looked up from germline, CDR1 is SGHRS and CDR2 is YFSETQ. The CDR3 sequence is 18 residues long. The junction had 14 bases not matched to a gene; V was cut back by 0 bases and J by 6 bases. Here the CDR3 DNA reads TGCGCCAGCAGCTTGGGACCCGGGACAGGGGGTCAAACTATCGAGCAGTACTTC. This sequence encodes CASSLGPGTGGQTIEQYF.

This clone was observed a few times. The chain employs TRBV5-4 and TRBJ2-1; a weak D match, TRBD1 (6 bases). The V gene's germline CDR1 is SGHNT and CDR2 YYREEE (reference sequence). V was shortened by 2 bases and J by 1 base, with 10 bases between the two germline ends. CDR3 length equals 15 residues. The chain's CDR3 is CASSLSGQSYNEQFF. CDR3 in DNA: TGTGCCAGCAGCTTAAGCGGACAGTCCTACAATGAGCAGTTCTTC.

The chain combines TRBV18 with TRBJ1-2; unclear D gene. Germline V lookup: CDR1 KGHSH, CDR2 LQKENI. V was cut by 6 bases and J by 1 base, with 15 bases left in between. The CDR3 is 15 residues long. The CDR3 DNA reads TGTGCCAGCTCCCCCACGGCTGAGGTTAACTATGGCTACACCTTC. Amino acids: CASSPTAEVNYGYTF.

In this sample, this clone turned up once. This CDR3 reads CASRAGGHIQYF. CDR3 sequence (DNA): TGTGCCAGTAGGGCCGGGGGGCACATTCAGTACTTC. The V and J genes are TRBV19 and TRBJ2-4, with a possible D match to TRBD2 (7 bases). Trimming pared 6 bases from V and 8 bases from J, leaving 11 bases between. Germline CDR1 LNHDA, CDR2 SQIVND (reference sequence). The CDR3 is made up of 12 amino acids.

The sample holds a few counts of this clone. The rearrangement joins TRBV4-3 to TRBJ2-7; D is unclear. The germline gives CDR1 LGHNA, CDR2 YSLEER. The V end was cut by 0 bases, the J end by 3 bases, with 6 bases between. CDR3 length: 13 residues. The CDR3 protein is CASSQDGGYEQYF. DNA for the CDR3: TGCGCCAGCAGCCAAGATGGCGGCTACGAGCAGTACTTC.

V usage is TRBV27 and J usage is TRBJ1-5, with TRBD1 matching over 7 bases. The CDR3 totals 15 residues. V was pared by 6 bases and J by 1 base, with 6 bases of the junction left unmatched. The germline CDR1 and CDR2 sequences are MNHEY and SMNVEV (reference sequence). CDR3: CASRLGTASNQPQHF. CDR3 nucleotide sequence: TGTGCCAGCAGGCTCGGGACAGCCAGCAATCAGCCCCAGCATTTT.

This rearrangement joins TRBV28 to TRBJ1-4; D is unresolved. Germline CDR1 is MDHEN and CDR2 is SYDVKM. V was cut by 4 bases and J by 7 bases, with 16 bases left in between. This CDR3 contains 15 residues. The CDR3 protein is CASSSPTREGEKLFF. As DNA, the CDR3 is TGTGCCAGCAGTTCACCGACTAGGGAAGGTGAAAAACTGTTTTTT.